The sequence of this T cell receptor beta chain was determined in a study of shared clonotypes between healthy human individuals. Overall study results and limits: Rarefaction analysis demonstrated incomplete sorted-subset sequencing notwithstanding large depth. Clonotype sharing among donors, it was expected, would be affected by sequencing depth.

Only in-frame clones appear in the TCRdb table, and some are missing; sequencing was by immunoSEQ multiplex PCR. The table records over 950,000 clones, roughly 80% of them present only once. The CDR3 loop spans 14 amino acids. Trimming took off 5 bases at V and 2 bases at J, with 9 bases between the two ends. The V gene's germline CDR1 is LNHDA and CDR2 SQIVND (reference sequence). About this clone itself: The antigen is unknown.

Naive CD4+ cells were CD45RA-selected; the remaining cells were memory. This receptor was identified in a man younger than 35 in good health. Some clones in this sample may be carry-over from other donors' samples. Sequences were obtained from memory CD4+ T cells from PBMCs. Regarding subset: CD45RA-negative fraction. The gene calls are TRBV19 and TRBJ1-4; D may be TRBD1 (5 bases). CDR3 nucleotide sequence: TGTGCCAGTAGTGGTCGGGGGACTAATGAAAAACTGTTTTTT. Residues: CASSGRGTNEKLFF.